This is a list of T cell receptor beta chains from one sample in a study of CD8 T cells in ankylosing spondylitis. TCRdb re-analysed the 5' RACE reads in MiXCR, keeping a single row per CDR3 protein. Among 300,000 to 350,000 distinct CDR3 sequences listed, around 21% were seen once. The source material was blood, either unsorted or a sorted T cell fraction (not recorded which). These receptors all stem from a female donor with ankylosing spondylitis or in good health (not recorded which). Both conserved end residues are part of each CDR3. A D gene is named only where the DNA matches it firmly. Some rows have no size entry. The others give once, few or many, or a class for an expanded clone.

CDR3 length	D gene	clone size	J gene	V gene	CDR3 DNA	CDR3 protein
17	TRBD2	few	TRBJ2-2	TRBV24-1	TGTGCCACCAGTGAGTCAGCCCCAACTAGCGTAAACGGGGAGCTGTTTTTT	CATSESAPTSVNGELFF
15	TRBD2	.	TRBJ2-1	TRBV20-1	TGCAGTGCTGGACTAGCGGGACGTAATTACAATGAGCAGTTCTTC	CSAGLAGRNYNEQFF
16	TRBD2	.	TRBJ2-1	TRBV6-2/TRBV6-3	TGTGCCAGCAGTGAGATCACCGGGACTAGGTACAATGAGCAGTTCTTC	CASSEITGTRYNEQFF
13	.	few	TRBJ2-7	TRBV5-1	TGCGCCAGCAGCCCCTTGAATAGTGGCGAGCAGTACTTC	CASSPLNSGEQYF
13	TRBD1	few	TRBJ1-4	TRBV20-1	TGCAGTGCATGGACAGGGCGGCGTGAAAAACTGTTTTTT	CSAWTGRREKLFF
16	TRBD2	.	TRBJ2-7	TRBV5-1	TGCGCCAGCAGCCTGTCCTTTAGCGGGAATTCCTACGAGCAGTACTTC	CASSLSFSGNSYEQYF
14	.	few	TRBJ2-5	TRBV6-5	TGTGCCAGCAGTTACTCGGGGGCCGGGGAGACCCAGTACTTC	CASSYSGAGETQYF
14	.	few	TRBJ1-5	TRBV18	TGTGCCAGCTCAGGGGGGGACGGCTTGAAGCCCCAGCATTTT	CASSGGDGLKPQHF
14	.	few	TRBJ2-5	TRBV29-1	TGCAGCGTTGACCCTCTCCGACAGACGGAGACCCAGTACTTC	CSVDPLRQTETQYF
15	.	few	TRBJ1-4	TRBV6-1	TGTGCCAGCAGCCTCACCTGGGCTACTAATGAAAAACTGTTTTTT	CASSLTWATNEKLFF
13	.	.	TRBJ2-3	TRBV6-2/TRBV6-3	TGTGCCAGCAGTTATATGTCTAAAGATACGCAGTATTTT	CASSYMSKDTQYF
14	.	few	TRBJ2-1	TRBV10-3	TGTGCCATCAGTGAGGTCAGGGGCTACAATGAGCAGTTCTTC	CAISEVRGYNEQFF
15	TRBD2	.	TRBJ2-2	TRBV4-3	TGCGCCAGCAGCCAAGATGGGACTAGCCCCGGGGAGCTGTTTTTT	CASSQDGTSPGELFF
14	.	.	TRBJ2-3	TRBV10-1	TGCGCCAGCAGTGAGTCACGGAGCGGAGATACGCAGTATTTT	CASSESRSGDTQYF
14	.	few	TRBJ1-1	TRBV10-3	TGTGCCATCAGTGTGAGCCAGATGAACACTGAAGCTTTCTTT	CAISVSQMNTEAFF
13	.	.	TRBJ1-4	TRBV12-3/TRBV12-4	TGTGCCAGCAGCTTGCCACCGAATGAAAAACTGTTTTTT	CASSLPPNEKLFF
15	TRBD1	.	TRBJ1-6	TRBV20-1	TGCAGTGCTAGAGATCCACAGGGGGCCGGTTCACCCCTCCACTTT	CSARDPQGAGSPLHF
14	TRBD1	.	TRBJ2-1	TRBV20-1	TGCAGTGCATCAAGACAGGGGGCGCGGAATGAGCAGTTCTTC	CSASRQGARNEQFF
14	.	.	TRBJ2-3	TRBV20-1	TGCAGTGCTAATGACAGGAGAGGGACAGATACGCAGTATTTT	CSANDRRGTDTQYF
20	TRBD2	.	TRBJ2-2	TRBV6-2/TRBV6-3	TGTGCCAGCAGTTATAGGTGGCTAGCGGGAAGTTCGGCGTACACCGGGGAGCTGTTTTTT	CASSYRWLAGSSAYTGELFF
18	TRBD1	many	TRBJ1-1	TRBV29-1	TGCAGCGTTGAAGATCTTCGAGGGACAGGGGGCGGTGGAACTGAAGCTTTCTTT	CSVEDLRGTGGGGTEAFF
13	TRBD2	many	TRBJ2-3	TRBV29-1	TGCAGCGTGCCTAGCGGTTCCTTAGATACGCAGTATTTT	CSVPSGSLDTQYF
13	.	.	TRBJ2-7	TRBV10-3	TGTGCCATCAGGGAGGGCAGCTCCTACGAGCAGTACTTC	CAIREGSSYEQYF
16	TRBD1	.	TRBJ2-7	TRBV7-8	TGTGCCAGCAGCTTAGGAGGGACAGGGGGCTCCTACGAGCAGTACTTC	CASSLGGTGGSYEQYF
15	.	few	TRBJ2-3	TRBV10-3	TGTGCCATCCGGAAGGATGAAACTAGCACAGATACGCAGTATTTT	CAIRKDETSTDTQYF